Listed here are 31 T cell receptor beta chains from one sample, sequenced in a study of blood T cell repertoires in COVID-19. Generated by immunoSEQ multiplex PCR, the TCRdb table keeps only in-frame clones and is missing some. This sample yields approximately 300,000 clones, of which approximately 91% are seen a single time; about 11% belongs to the top ten. Sequenced sample: peripheral blood. These receptors were collected from a woman younger than 45 with COVID-19, enrolled during active disease.

The rearrangement links TRBV15 to TRBJ1-5; D not resolved. Germline values: CDR1 LNHNV, CDR2 YYDKDF (reference sequence). The CDR3 totals 17 residues. V lost 3 bases to trimming and J lost 2 bases, with 17 bases between them. The CDR3: CATSSWPVGSRNQPQHF. The CDR3 coding sequence is TGTGCCACCAGCAGTTGGCCGGTGGGCAGTCGCAATCAGCCCCAGCATTTT.

V is TRBV7-6 and J is TRBJ1-6; 10 bases line up with TRBD1. V gave up 1 base and J gave up 7 bases; unmatched junction bases: 10. In germline, CDR1 is SGHVS, CDR2 FNYEAQ. The CDR3 has 18 residues. As DNA, the CDR3 is TGTGCCAGCAGCTTAGGGCAAGGGACAGGGGAGCGGAATTCACCCCTCCACTTT. This sequence encodes CASSLGQGTGERNSPLHF.

The chain combines TRBV24-1 with TRBJ2-5; TRBD2 matches at 7 bases. The CDR3 sequence is 16 residues long. V trimming: 0 bases; J trimming: 2 bases; junction bases outside the gene matches: 5. Germline V CDR1 and CDR2: KGHDR, SFDVKD. CDR3 DNA sequence: TGTGCCACCAGTGATTTGAAATTCGGGGGGCAAGAGACCCAGTACTTC. This translates into CATSDLKFGGQETQYF.

The CDR3 sequence: CASSQDGSGSYNEQFF. The CDR3 nucleotides are TGCGCCAGCAGCCAAGATGGGAGCGGATCCTACAATGAGCAGTTCTTC. The rearrangement joins TRBV4-3 to TRBJ2-1; possibly TRBD2 for D (5 bases). Trimming removed 0 bases at V and 1 base at J, with 10 bases between. The germline gives CDR1 LGHNA, CDR2 YSLEER. The CDR3 runs 16 residues.

The rearrangement joins TRBV19 to TRBJ1-1; 9 nucleotides align to TRBD1. CDR3 length: 15 residues. J lost 5 bases, V lost 7 bases, and 11 bases had no gene match. CDR1 and CDR2 from the germline V gene are LNHDA and SQIVND (reference sequence). The DNA of the CDR3 is TGTGCCAGTACCCACAGGACAGGGGCAAAGACTGAAGCTTTCTTT. Its protein product is CASTHRTGAKTEAFF.

This rearrangement joins TRBV30 to TRBJ2-7; 9 bases fit TRBD1. CDR1 is GTSNPN and CDR2 is SVGIG in the germline V gene (reference sequence). The CDR3 runs 14 residues. The V gene end was trimmed by 0 bases and the J gene end by 6 bases; junction bases not matched to a gene: 6. CDR3 sequence: CAWSVGQGFSEQYF. The CDR3 DNA follows: TGTGCCTGGAGTGTTGGACAGGGGTTTAGCGAGCAGTACTTC.

This chain joins TRBV6-5 and TRBJ2-1; possible D gene TRBD1, 6 bases. This CDR3 contains 14 residues. V was cut by 7 bases and J by 3 bases, with 13 bases left in between. Per the germline V gene, CDR1 is MNHEY and CDR2 is SVGAGI. CDR3 nucleotides: TGTGCCAGCAAAAGAGGGGGAGACTACAATGAGCAGTTCTTC. Protein: CASKRGGDYNEQFF.

The chain uses TRBV6-1 and TRBJ2-7; 7 bases are a match to TRBD1. The CDR3 runs 15 residues. Germline V CDR1 and CDR2: MNHNS, SASEGT. Trimming removed 2 bases from V and 1 base from J; junction bases left unmatched: 5. CDR3 sequence reads: CASSEPTGDSYEQYF. In DNA, the CDR3 is TGTGCCAGCAGTGAACCCACAGGGGATTCCTACGAGCAGTACTTC.

The sample holds one count of this clone. The V gene is TRBV2, the J gene TRBJ2-5; TRBD1 agrees at 8 bases. CDR3 length equals 14 residues. With V trimmed by 6 bases and J by 3 bases, 6 bases remained unmatched. Germline values: CDR1 SNHLY, CDR2 FYNNEI. CDR3: CASRRDRTKETQYF. As DNA, the CDR3 is TGTGCCAGCAGGCGGGACAGGACTAAAGAGACCCAGTACTTC.

V is TRBV4-3 and J is TRBJ2-7; a weak D match, TRBD2 (6 bases). The CDR3 sequence is 17 residues long. Germline V gene lookup returns CDR1 LGHNA and CDR2 YSLEER. V was clipped by 4 bases and J by 4 bases, with 23 bases between them. CDR3 in amino acids: CASSLDRLGTLPYEQYF. The CDR3, as DNA: TGCGCCAGCAGCCTAGATCGTCTCGGGACTCTCCCGTACGAGCAGTACTTC.

The chain carries TRBV7-9 and TRBJ2-3; 9 bases map to TRBD1. CDR1 SEHNR and CDR2 FQNEAQ come from the germline V gene (reference sequence). The trim removed 5 bases at V and 7 bases at J, leaving 7 bases unmatched. The CDR3 contains 14 residues. CDR3 sequence: CASSATGGRYTQYF. Written as DNA, the CDR3 is TGTGCCAGCAGCGCTACAGGGGGCAGGTATACGCAGTATTTT. The full variable domain, completed using reference TRBV7-9 and TRBJ2-3, is DTGVSQNPRHKITKRGQNVTFRCDPISEHNRLYWYRQTLGQGPEFLTYFQNEAQLEKSRLLSDRFSAERPKGSFSTLEIQRTEQGDSAMYLCASSATGGRYTQYFGPGTRLTVL.

The chain uses TRBV10-3 and TRBJ2-3; D is perhaps TRBD2 (6 bases). The CDR3 loop spans 15 amino acids. Germline lookup yields CDR1 ENHRY and CDR2 SYGVKD. The ends were cut back, 6 bases at V and 0 bases at J, with 13 bases in the middle. This chain's CDR3 is CAIRGGLLSTDTQYF. The CDR3 nucleotides are TGTGCCATCAGGGGGGGACTCCTAAGCACAGATACGCAGTATTTT.

The rearrangement uses TRBV2 and TRBJ2-5, with a tentative D call TRBD2 (6 bases). This CDR3 region has 13 residues. Trimming left V 7 bases short and J 5 bases short, with 14 bases between. The germline V gene encodes CDR1 SNHLY and CDR2 FYNNEI. The DNA of the CDR3 is TGTGCCAGCACCTACCCGGGAGCCGAGACCCAGTACTTC. Amino acid sequence: CASTYPGAETQYF.

V and J are TRBV4-3 and TRBJ1-5; D is unresolved. This CDR3 contains 16 residues. Trimming took off 0 bases at V and 2 bases at J, with 11 bases between the two ends. Germline V gene lookup returns CDR1 LGHNA and CDR2 YSLEER. This CDR3 is CASSQERALRNQPQHF. The CDR3 region has the DNA TGCGCCAGCAGCCAAGAGCGGGCGCTCCGCAATCAGCCCCAGCATTTT.

The genes are TRBV4-1 and TRBJ1-1; tentatively, D is TRBD1 (5 bases). Between the trimmed V and J ends, which lost 2 bases and 7 bases, there was a span of 14 bases. This CDR3 spans 14 amino acids. Germline CDR1 MGHRA, CDR2 YSYEKL. This CDR3 reads CASSQSQGSIEAFF. CDR3 in DNA: TGCGCCAGCAGCCAATCCCAGGGTTCCATTGAAGCTTTCTTT.

This clone has only a few counts. This chain joins TRBV6-2 or TRBV6-3 and TRBJ2-7; TRBD2 is a possible D gene (6 bases). Between the trimmed V and J ends, which lost 3 bases and 3 bases, there was a span of 15 bases. Per the germline V gene, CDR1 is MNHEY and CDR2 is SVGEGT. The CDR3 has 15 residues. CDR3 DNA sequence: TGTGCCAGCAGTTATACGGCGGGACCAGACTACGAGCAGTACTTC. Translation gives CASSYTAGPDYEQYF.

J is TRBJ2-3 and V is TRBV27, with a tentative D call TRBD2 (5 bases). The germline V gene has CDR1 MNHEY and CDR2 SMNVEV (reference sequence). V was trimmed by 4 bases and J by 3 bases, leaving 17 bases between them. The CDR3 length is 16 residues. The CDR3, as DNA: TGTGCCAGCAGTTCGGGAAGGGCCTCCGGGACAGATACGCAGTATTTT. It is translated as CASSSGRASGTDTQYF.

This chain joins TRBV9 and TRBJ1-1, with D unresolved. The germline V gene has CDR1 SGDLS and CDR2 YYNGEE. Trimming removed 1 base from V and 1 base from J, with 11 bases in between. This CDR3 is 15 amino acids long. This CDR3 reads CASSVSSGRNTEAFF. In nucleotides, the CDR3 is TGTGCCAGCAGCGTATCGTCTGGCCGGAACACTGAAGCTTTCTTT.

The chain combines TRBV7-2 with TRBJ2-3; 12 bases align to TRBD1. The V gene end was trimmed by 3 bases and the J gene end by 2 bases; junction bases not matched to a gene: 6. The V gene's germline CDR1 is SGHTA and CDR2 FQGNSA. The CDR3 covers 17 residues. CDR3 residues: CASSFLPGQGATDTQYF. CDR3 DNA sequence: TGTGCCAGCAGCTTTCTCCCGGGACAGGGGGCCACAGATACGCAGTATTTT.

This clone was counted only a few times. V is TRBV3-1 (or the pseudogene TRBV3-2) and J is TRBJ1-5, with D possibly matching TRBD1 (6 bases). In germline, CDR1 is LGHDT, CDR2 YNNKEL (reference sequence). Trimming removed 2 bases from V and 3 bases from J, with 20 bases in between. The CDR3 has 18 amino acids. The CDR3 loop reads CASSQSLTQGSVNQPQHF. The CDR3, as DNA: TGTGCCAGCAGCCAAAGTCTCACCCAGGGGTCGGTCAATCAGCCCCAGCATTTT.

The genes are TRBV6-5 and TRBJ2-1, with no clear D. Germline-derived CDR1 and CDR2 are MNHEY and SVGAGI. This CDR3 has 14 residues. The V end lost 0 bases, the J end lost 10 bases, and 13 bases lay between the germline ends. The CDR3 nucleotides are TGTGCCAGCAGTTACTCCCTCCCACCCGAGGAGCAGTTCTTC. Protein: CASSYSLPPEEQFF.

The chain joins TRBV7-2 to TRBJ1-2; tentative D call: TRBD1 (6 bases). CDR1 and CDR2 (germline): SGHTA, FQGNSA. The CDR3 is 17 residues long. Trimming removed 5 bases from V and 0 bases from J, with 19 bases in between. CDR3 residues: CASSPRDTRQTNYGYTF. The CDR3 DNA is TGTGCCAGCAGCCCCCGGGACACTCGACAGACTAACTATGGCTACACCTTC.

V usage is TRBV28 and J usage is TRBJ2-3; 8 nucleotides line up with TRBD1. The CDR3 is made up of 18 amino acids. Looked up from germline, CDR1 is MDHEN and CDR2 is SYDVKM. Trimming cost V 1 base and J 0 bases; bases outside gene matches: 9. In DNA, the CDR3 is TGTGCCAGCAGTTTATTTTTGAACAGGGGGGACAGCACAGATACGCAGTATTTT. It encodes CASSLFLNRGDSTDTQYF.

This clone was recorded once. The genes are TRBV2 and TRBJ1-4; perhaps TRBD1 as D (5 bases). The CDR3 length is 13 residues. Germline V gene lookup returns CDR1 SNHLY and CDR2 FYNNEI. V lost 10 bases and J lost 0, with 9 bases in between. This chain's CDR3 is CAIDSATNEKLFF. CDR3 DNA: TGTGCCATTGACAGTGCAACTAATGAAAAACTGTTTTTT.

In this sample, this clone turned up once. The chain joins TRBV5-4 to TRBJ2-3, with D perhaps TRBD1 (6 bases). The CDR3 length is 15 residues. From germline, CDR1 is SGHNT and CDR2 YYREEE (reference sequence). V was cut by 1 base and J by 3 bases, with 12 bases left in between. In DNA form, the CDR3 reads TGTGCCAGCAGCTTGTCGGGGCAGGGGACAGATACGCAGTATTTT. Protein sequence: CASSLSGQGTDTQYF.

The CDR3 nucleotides read TGCGCCAGCTCCGGACAGGGTGGCGCCGGGGAGCTGTTTTTT. Protein sequence: CASSGQGGAGELFF. The V and J genes are TRBV5-1 and TRBJ2-2, with TRBD1 identical over 8 bases. The CDR3 is made up of 14 amino acids. The germline CDR1 and CDR2 sequences are SGHRS and YFSETQ. Trimming removed 7 bases from V and 6 bases from J; junction bases left unmatched: 8.

This clone has a handful of counts. The chain uses TRBV29-1 and TRBJ1-2; D remains ambiguous. Deletions cut 4 bases from V and 3 bases from J, with 9 bases between. Germline assignment: CDR1 SQVTM and CDR2 ANQGSEA. The CDR3 is 12 amino acids. CDR3 in amino acids: CSVVADYYGYTF. CDR3 sequence (DNA): TGCAGCGTTGTGGCGGATTACTATGGCTACACCTTC.

The J gene is TRBJ2-5, the V gene TRBV4-1; D not certain. Trimming took off 4 bases at V and 5 bases at J, with 11 bases between the two ends. The CDR3 spans 13 residues. CDR1 is MGHRA and CDR2 is YSYEKL in the germline V gene. In DNA, the CDR3 is TGCGCCAGCAGCCCGGCGGTCACGGAGACCCAGTACTTC. This encodes CASSPAVTETQYF.

The chain carries TRBV6-5 and TRBJ1-1; TRBD1 matches 8 bases. V was pared by 5 bases and J by 6 bases, with 5 bases of the junction left unmatched. CDR1 is MNHEY and CDR2 is SVGAGI in the germline V gene. The CDR3 length is 13 residues. CDR3 loop: CASSRTGSSEAFF. DNA for the CDR3: TGTGCCAGCAGTCGGACAGGGTCTTCTGAAGCTTTCTTT.

The J gene is TRBJ2-2, the V gene TRBV2; no clear D. CDR1 is SNHLY, CDR2 FYNNEI, per germline. Trimming took off 6 bases at V and 7 bases at J, with 12 bases between the two ends. The CDR3 loop spans 13 amino acids. The CDR3 reads CASSSTEYGELFF. CDR3 bases: TGTGCCAGCAGCTCCACAGAATACGGGGAGCTGTTTTTT.

V is TRBV7-3 and J is TRBJ2-1; tentative D call: TRBD1 (5 bases). The CDR3 covers 13 residues. CDR1 and CDR2 from the germline V gene are SGHTA and FQGTGA. V was clipped by 6 bases and J by 6 bases, with 12 bases between them. CDR3 residues: CASRSGFGNEQFF. The CDR3 DNA reads TGTGCCAGCAGGTCAGGGTTCGGCAATGAGCAGTTCTTC.